The 28 T cell receptor beta chains below come from one sample, sequenced in a study of cytomegalovirus exposure and HLA in healthy donors (TCRdb year 2017). The method was the immunoSEQ multiplex PCR assay. As stored in TCRdb, this immuneACCESS dataset retains in-frame rearrangements with V and J assigned. A fraction of the clones does not appear; measured against another copy, unresolved V genes explain less than half of the discrepancy, and the remainder lacks a known reason. The sample table shows 76,000 or so clones, and approximately 93% are seen once. The ten top clones hold more than 2% of the sample. What was sequenced was PBMCs. These receptors were obtained from a woman aged 18-29 years in good health and CMV-seronegative.

The V gene is TRBV10-3, the J gene TRBJ2-7, with 9 bases matching TRBD1. The V and J ends lost 6 bases and 6 bases, in that order; junction bases with no gene match: 9. There are 14 residues in the CDR3. Per the germline V gene, CDR1 is ENHRY and CDR2 is SYGVKD. The CDR3 DNA sequence: TGTGCCATCAGCCCCGGGACAGGGACTCTCGAGCAGTACTTC. It is translated as CAISPGTGTLEQYF.

Only one count was recorded for this clone. J is TRBJ2-5 and V is TRBV19, with TRBD2 as a possible D gene (5 bases). The CDR3 is 15 amino acids. CDR1 LNHDA and CDR2 SQIVND come from the germline V gene (reference sequence). V lost 4 bases and J 3 bases, leaving 15 bases between the germline ends. CDR3 protein: CASSTGIVKEETQYF. The CDR3 DNA sequence: TGTGCCAGTAGTACCGGGATAGTCAAAGAAGAGACCCAGTACTTC.

The chain joins TRBV18 to TRBJ2-1; TRBD2 aligns across 8 bases. Germline trimming cut 0 bases from V and 8 bases from J; bases unmatched to any gene: 15. The CDR3 is 18 amino acids. Germline V gene lookup returns CDR1 KGHSH and CDR2 LQKENI. The DNA for the CDR3 is TGTGCCAGCTCACCACCGGCTCGGGGGGGGCCCGAATTTTATGAGCAGTTCTTC. Translated, it gives CASSPPARGGPEFYEQFF.

The gene calls are TRBV28 and TRBJ2-7, with 12 bases identical to TRBD2. Trimming at V came to 5 bases and at J to 4 bases, leaving 3 bases not matched to a gene. The length of the CDR3 is 14 residues. Germline loops: CDR1 MDHEN, CDR2 SYDVKM. The CDR3 nucleotides read TGTGCCAGCAGTCGACTAGCGGGAGCGTACGAGCAGTACTTC. It encodes CASSRLAGAYEQYF.

In its sample, this clone was seen once. The chain links TRBV7-9 to TRBJ2-1; D gene unclear. Germline-derived CDR1 and CDR2 are SEHNR and FQNEAQ (reference sequence). V lost 10 bases, J lost 8 bases, and 18 bases lay in between. This CDR3 has 13 residues. The CDR3 DNA reads TGTGCCACCCTGCCCCCCGTTGTAGATGAGCAGTTCTTC. It is translated as CATLPPVVDEQFF.

The chain carries TRBV7-2 and TRBJ2-1; the match to TRBD2 covers 9 bases. Losses at the gene ends were 5 bases for V and 3 bases for J; bases not matched to a gene: 8. Germline CDR1 SGHTA, CDR2 FQGNSA. The CDR3 is 16 residues long. The CDR3: CASSRERGALYNEQFF. The CDR3 nucleotides are TGTGCCAGCAGCCGCGAGCGGGGGGCACTCTACAATGAGCAGTTCTTC.

The chain joins TRBV7-2 to TRBJ2-5; 9 bases line up with TRBD1. CDR3 length: 13 residues. The V segment lost 5 bases and the J segment 5 bases; nucleotides outside the gene matches: 3. Germline-derived CDR1 and CDR2 are SGHTA and FQGNSA. The CDR3 is CASSLDRGETQYF. CDR3 nucleotides: TGTGCCAGCAGCCTGGACAGGGGCGAGACCCAGTACTTC.

The chain couples TRBV5-1 to TRBJ2-3; D might be TRBD1 (5 bases). CDR1 and CDR2 from the germline V gene are SGHRS and YFSETQ. V gave up 7 bases and J gave up 0 bases, with 12 bases separating them. The CDR3 consists of 14 residues. This CDR3 reads CASGQTYSTDTQYF. DNA for the CDR3: TGCGCCAGCGGACAAACTTATAGCACAGATACGCAGTATTTT.

The genes are TRBV13 and TRBJ2-1; possible D gene TRBD2, 6 bases. This CDR3 is built from 14 residues. Germline V gives CDR1 PRHDT, CDR2 FYEKMQ (reference sequence). The V gene lost 1 base and the J gene lost 10 bases, with 14 bases spanning the gap. The CDR3 region has the DNA TGTGCCAGCAGCTTAGAGGGGCCGCGGGGCGAGCAGTTCTTC. It translates to CASSLEGPRGEQFF.

V gene TRBV2 combines with J gene TRBJ2-2; the match to TRBD1 covers 11 bases. The J segment lost 7 bases and the V segment lost 2 bases, leaving 6 bases of the junction unmatched. Germline loops: CDR1 SNHLY, CDR2 FYNNEI. CDR3 length: 16 residues. The CDR3 sequence is CASSESGQGAGGELFF. The DNA of the CDR3 is TGTGCCAGCAGTGAAAGCGGACAGGGGGCAGGCGGGGAGCTGTTTTTT.

CDR3 region: CTSSQVEGGYGYTF. In DNA, the CDR3 is TGCACCAGCAGCCAAGTAGAGGGCGGCTATGGCTACACCTTC. This rearrangement joins TRBV1 to TRBJ1-2. TRBV1 is deemed a pseudogene. CDR3 size: 14 residues.

The chain carries TRBV6-6 and TRBJ2-3; 7 bases align to TRBD2. V gave up 6 bases and J gave up 0 bases; unmatched junction bases: 9. CDR1 and CDR2 from the germline V gene are MNHNY and SVGAGI (reference sequence). The CDR3 has 16 amino acids. CDR3 DNA sequence: TGTGCCAGCAGGACCCGCGGGGGAACTAGCACAGATACGCAGTATTTT. Protein product: CASRTRGGTSTDTQYF.

This chain connects TRBV6-5 to TRBJ1-2; 9 positions agree with TRBD1. Losses at the gene ends were 5 bases for V and 10 bases for J; bases not matched to a gene: 14. Germline CDR1 is MNHEY and CDR2 is SVGAGI. The CDR3 runs to 15 residues. This CDR3 reads CASSRDGQGQPVYTF. The CDR3 DNA reads as TGTGCCAGCAGTCGAGATGGACAGGGGCAACCAGTCTACACCTTC.

This chain joins TRBV7-2 and TRBJ2-7, with 8 bases matching TRBD1. J gave up 3 bases and V 1 base, and 2 bases lay outside the gene matches. CDR1 SGHTA and CDR2 FQGNSA come from the germline V gene. The CDR3 consists of 14 residues. CDR3 region: CASSLVGTGYEQYF. CDR3 in DNA: TGTGCCAGCAGCTTAGTTGGGACAGGCTACGAGCAGTACTTC.

This sequence joins TRBV19 and TRBJ1-5; D perhaps matches TRBD1 (6 bases). The CDR3 extends over 15 amino acids. Germline CDR1 LNHDA, CDR2 SQIVND (reference sequence). With 6 bases removed from V and 0 bases from J, the gap between germline ends came to 12 bases. The DNA of the CDR3 is TGTGCCAGTAGACCGGGACAAATTAGCAATCAGCCCCAGCATTTT. Encoded protein: CASRPGQISNQPQHF. The full variable domain, completed using reference TRBV19 and TRBJ1-5, is DGGITQSPKYLFRKEGQNVTLSCEQNLNHDAMYWYRQDPGQGLRLIYYSQIVNDFQKGDIAEGYSVSREKKESFPLTVTSAQKNPTAFYLCASRPGQISNQPQHFGDGTRLSIL.

The DNA for the CDR3 is TGTGCCAGCGAAGCTAGCGGGAATACCGGGGAGCTGTTTTTT. Its translation is CASEASGNTGELFF. The V and J genes are TRBV7-3 and TRBJ2-2, with 9 bases fitting TRBD2. Trimming removed 8 bases from V and 5 bases from J; junction bases left unmatched: 6. This CDR3 has 14 residues. Looked up from germline, CDR1 is SGHTA and CDR2 is FQGTGA.

V and J are TRBV7-2 and TRBJ1-6; no reliable D call. Germline lookup yields CDR1 SGHTA and CDR2 FQGNSA. This CDR3 has 16 residues. V was cut by 6 bases and J by 4 bases, with 16 bases left in between. CDR3 residues: CASSLTPAVYNSPLHF. The DNA for the CDR3 is TGTGCCAGCAGTCTAACCCCTGCTGTATATAATTCACCCCTCCACTTT.

The J gene is TRBJ2-5, the V gene TRBV20-1; possibly TRBD1 for D (6 bases). V was cut by 8 bases and J by 0 bases, with 7 bases left in between. CDR3 length: 11 amino acids. Germline V lookup: CDR1 DFQATT, CDR2 SNEGSKA (reference sequence). The CDR3 DNA reads TGCAGTAGGGGGAACCAAGAGACCCAGTACTTC. Amino acids: CSRGNQETQYF.

This clone appeared once. The chain uses TRBV7-9 and TRBJ1-5; tentatively, D is TRBD1 (5 bases). Germline-derived CDR1 and CDR2 are SEHNR and FQNEAQ (reference sequence). V lost 1 base to trimming and J lost 4 bases, with 8 bases between them. This CDR3 is 14 amino acids long. CDR3 bases: TGTGCCAGCAGCTTAGGCGGGACTAATCAGCCCCAGCATTTT. Encoded protein: CASSLGGTNQPQHF.

Only one count was recorded for this clone. The genes are TRBV19 and TRBJ1-2, with 9 bases identical to TRBD1. The CDR3 is 16 amino acids. With V trimmed by 6 bases and J by 3 bases, 11 bases remained unmatched. The germline CDR1 and CDR2 sequences are LNHDA and SQIVND (reference sequence). The CDR3 spells CASSIVQGAPYYGYTF. CDR3 sequence (DNA): TGTGCCAGTAGCATTGTACAGGGGGCGCCTTACTATGGCTACACCTTC. Based on the CDR3 plus reference TRBV19 and TRBJ1-2, the full variable domain is DGGITQSPKYLFRKEGQNVTLSCEQNLNHDAMYWYRQDPGQGLRLIYYSQIVNDFQKGDIAEGYSVSREKKESFPLTVTSAQKNPTAFYLCASSIVQGAPYYGYTFGSGTRLTVV.

This chain connects TRBV11-2 to TRBJ2-1, with 9 bases aligning to TRBD2. The germline V gene has CDR1 SGHAT and CDR2 FQNNGV. This CDR3 has 15 amino acids. Trimming removed 6 bases from V and 4 bases from J; junction bases left unmatched: 7. The CDR3 sequence: CASSGSGGGYNEQFF. The CDR3 bases are TGTGCCAGCAGTGGTAGCGGGGGTGGTTACAATGAGCAGTTCTTC.

This chain joins TRBV19 and TRBJ2-4; TRBD2 agrees at 11 bases. Germline loops: CDR1 LNHDA, CDR2 SQIVND (reference sequence). V was pared by 6 bases and J by 4 bases, with 2 bases of the junction left unmatched. CDR3 length: 14 residues. The CDR3 region is CASRGTSGKNIQYF. The CDR3, as DNA: TGTGCCAGTAGGGGGACTAGCGGTAAAAACATTCAGTACTTC. Looking up the rest from reference TRBV19 and TRBJ2-4 gives the full variable domain: DGGITQSPKYLFRKEGQNVTLSCEQNLNHDAMYWYRQDPGQGLRLIYYSQIVNDFQKGDIAEGYSVSREKKESFPLTVTSAQKNPTAFYLCASRGTSGKNIQYFGAGTRLSVL.

The chain combines TRBV6-5 with TRBJ1-1; no reliable D call. This CDR3 comprises 15 residues. V lost 1 base, J lost 1 base, and 10 bases lay in between. Germline loops: CDR1 MNHEY, CDR2 SVGAGI. The CDR3, as DNA: TGTGCCAGCAGTTACTTCGCCGGAGCGAACACTGAAGCTTTCTTT. Translated, it gives CASSYFAGANTEAFF.

The chain has TRBV19 and TRBJ2-2; 8 bases align to TRBD1. V dropped 3 bases and J dropped 4; count of bases not matched to a gene: 1. This CDR3 comprises 14 residues. Germline values: CDR1 LNHDA, CDR2 SQIVND (reference sequence). In DNA form, the CDR3 reads TGTGCCAGTAGTATTGGGACAGGCACCGGGGAGCTGTTTTTT. This sequence encodes CASSIGTGTGELFF.

The V call is TRBV2, the J call TRBJ1-1, with no clear D. Trimming stripped 0 bases from V and 11 bases from J, with 7 bases between. This CDR3 contains 11 residues. CDR1 SNHLY and CDR2 FYNNEI come from the germline V gene. DNA for the CDR3: TGTGCCAGCAGTGAAGCTACAGAGGCTTTCTTT. Residues: CASSEATEAFF.

V is TRBV19 and J is TRBJ2-7, with D tentatively TRBD1 (6 bases). The CDR3 loop spans 16 amino acids. Per the germline V gene, CDR1 is LNHDA and CDR2 is SQIVND (reference sequence). V lost 4 bases and J lost 0, with 16 bases in between. The CDR3 is CASSRGRTVNSYEQYF. CDR3 DNA sequence: TGTGCCAGTAGTAGGGGGCGGACAGTGAACTCCTACGAGCAGTACTTC.

The J gene is TRBJ2-7, the V gene TRBV19; 7 bases are shared with TRBD2. The CDR3 is made up of 15 amino acids. V was pared by 3 bases and J by 3 bases, with 8 bases of the junction left unmatched. Germline V gives CDR1 LNHDA, CDR2 SQIVND (reference sequence). The CDR3 nucleotides read TGTGCCAGTAGTATGACCCACGGGGGGAACTACGAGCAGTACTTC. Amino acid sequence: CASSMTHGGNYEQYF.

CDR3 nucleotide sequence: TGTGCCAGCAGCCGAAAGACAGGAACCCTCTATGGCTACACCTTC. Translation gives CASSRKTGTLYGYTF. J is TRBJ1-2 and V is TRBV6-5; TRBD1 is a possible D gene (6 bases). In germline, CDR1 is MNHEY, CDR2 SVGAGI. The CDR3 loop spans 15 amino acids. V was trimmed by 6 bases and J by 4 bases, leaving 18 bases between them.